This T cell receptor beta chain was identified in a study of blood T cell repertoires in COVID-19. Across the whole study: Researchers got acute and convalescent COVID-19 samples from the United States, Italy and Spain. PBMCs, B-cell-depleted T cells, or T cells provided the cDNA or gDNA that made up the material.

The CDR3 is made up of 13 amino acids. Germline CDR1 reads SGDLS; CDR2 reads YYNGEE. V lost 3 bases and J 3 bases, leaving 9 bases between the germline ends. Sequenced by immunoSEQ multiplex PCR; TCRdb stores in-frame clones only, minus some. In the table there are around 310,000 clones, roughly 90% of which are singletons. This clone was recorded only once. Sequences were obtained from PBMCs or T cells enriched from blood (not recorded which). The receptor was isolated from a woman aged 40-49 years who had recovered from COVID-19. The chain has TRBV9 and TRBJ1-1; D might be TRBD1 (5 bases). The CDR3 DNA is TGTGCCAGCAGCGCGCAGGGTTACACTGAAGCTTTCTTT. It yields the protein CASSAQGYTEAFF. The whole variable domain, remainder taken from reference TRBV9 and TRBJ1-1, is DSGVTQTPKHLITATGQRVTLRCSPRSGDLSVYWYQQSLDQGLQFLIQYYNGEERAKGNILERFSAQQFPDLHSELNLSSLELGDSALYFCASSAQGYTEAFFGQGTRLTVV.